The sequence of this T cell receptor (beta chain) was determined in a study of T cells in Graves' hyperthyroidism and ophthalmopathy (dated by TCRdb to the late 2010s). Broadly, across the study: Peripheral blood was sampled at the time of initial diagnosis, prior to any treatment. A discovery cohort of about a hundred patients, roughly 45 with Graves' ophthalmopathy and approximately 60 with stable Graves' hyperthyroidism, was used to find distinguishing TCR V-J signatures. Prospective prediction of ophthalmopathy was tested in an independent validation cohort consisting of 18 hyperthyroidism patients and approximately 16 patients who later progressed to ophthalmopathy. The roughly 91 discovery patients were randomly divided into training and test sets at a 7:3 ratio. In several Graves' hyperthyroidism patients, the study also compared T-cell repertoires from thyroid tissue with T-cell repertoires from blood. After blood sampling, hyperthyroidism patients were treated with methimazole at a starting dose of 30 mg daily, and ophthalmopathy patients were treated with high-dose intravenous methylprednisolone. The paper describes TCR Vbeta CDR3 sequencing of 140 or so peripheral blood samples, made up of around 41 ophthalmopathy patients, roughly 80 hyperthyroidism patients and roughly 17 progressor patients.

Study-level results and caveats: Ophthalmopathy was separated from stable hyperthyroidism by a 13 V-J signature model, with approximately 90% sensitivity and roughly 81% specificity obtained in cross-validation and 80%/75% obtained in testing. Most expanded thyroid clonotypes (frequency above 0.001) were also detected in blood, a finding suggesting that blood repertoires may reflect thyroid immune responses. In validation, the model predicted progression to ophthalmopathy with around 71% sensitivity and 72% to 85% specificity, a median of around 6.6 months before onset. Sample size was not statistically predetermined, and blinding of investigators to group allocation was not performed.

This clonotype was counted many times. No cognate antigen has been identified for it. One base away there is no much larger clone; base qualities are not given. TCR beta CDR3 regions were amplified from RNA transcripts. A first-round RT-PCR of the TCR CDR3 used the HTBI primer set with the Qiagen OneStep RT-PCR kit. Libraries were constructed in a second round of multiplex PCR, after which size selection and purification were carried out. Paired-end sequencing of the libraries was performed with 100 bp reads on an Illumina HiSeq2000. In the source study's methods: SOAPnuke was used to process the raw data, removing reads that contained adapters or uncalled bases, had a mean Phred below 15, or lacked an exact match to the constant primer or identifier. High-quality paired reads were merged using COPE v1.2.5, and each unique nucleotide sequence was defined as a clonotype. MiTCR v1.1 was used to align the clonotypes against IMGT TRBV, TRBD and TRBJ reference segments. The analysis included only V-J combinations with a frequency above 0.0001, which together covered approximately 99% of the repertoires. The TCS score was defined as F50 (clonal expansion) divided by E x V (chaos), with BLOSUM62-based TCRdist calculated between CDR3 peptides within each V-J. Welch's t-statistics and random forest reduced roughly 500 V-J features to roughly 13, which were used in a naive Bayes classifier (R e1071). TCRdb reprocessed the public reads (quality trimming at Q25 with fastp, clone calling with MiXCR) and kept in-frame beta chains. Rows with a matching CDR3 protein are joined into one entry that keeps the most common DNA and genes. The V and J calls and clone size come from TCRdb's table, not from the authors' own analysis. The sample table contains approximately 600,000 distinct CDR3 sequences; only one count was recorded for roughly 20% of them. The ten biggest clones cover more than 30% of the sample.

Its CDR3 holds 16 amino acids, cysteine through phenylalanine. Only CDR3 DNA remains: 48 bases, in frame from the first base. The V end gives up 3 bases and the J end 7 bases, leaving 6 bases in the junction not matched to a gene. CDR1 and CDR2 are read off the germline V gene as MDHEN and SYDVKM. Ophthalmopathy patients had moderately to severely active disease, Clinical Activity Score of at least 3, NOSPECS grade of at least 4, and duration under 3 months. Any patient with an uncontrolled infection, another autoimmune disease, pregnancy or lactation was excluded. Diagnoses relied on clinical symptoms, serum thyroxine and TRAb, thyroid ultrasound and orbital computed tomography. Ficoll-Paque density gradient centrifugation was used to isolate PBMCs from around 10 ml of fresh peripheral blood. Total RNA was extracted with Trizol reagent, and quality was checked on an Agilent 2100 Bioanalyzer.

Sequenced material: blood. This receptor chain uses TRBV28 and TRBJ2-1; 13 junctional bases match TRBD2. This clonotype was sampled from a man aged 25 to 45 with Graves' ophthalmopathy. The DNA sequence is given as TGTGCCAGCAGTTTTTCTTGGACTAGCGGGAGTAATGAGCAGTTCTTC. Its protein reads: CASSFSWTSGSNEQFF.